The text below deals with one T cell receptor (beta chain). Its specificity is not known. The analysis combined second doses at about 4 or about 12 weeks. V was trimmed by 4 bases and J by 3 bases, leaving 14 bases between them. The CDR3 runs 15 residues. Per germline, CDR1 SGHDT and CDR2 YYEEEE. TCRdb's table, derived via immunoSEQ multiplex PCR, lists solely in-frame clones and lacks some. The table has some 130,000 clones, around 93% seen once; the top ten hold less than 3.5%. The data were obtained in a study of T cell responses to AZD1222 COVID-19 vaccine. General observations from the study: The sample set comprised mostly white British donors with more females, and clonal diversity was possibly underestimated. Repertoire sampling occurred only after the peak T cell response. Seropositive status at baseline applied to only a handful of AZD1222 recipients.

The material sequenced was peripheral blood, taken 28 days after the second AZD1222 dose. The receptor comes from an adult who received the AZD1222 COVID-19 vaccine. The chain links TRBV5-6 to TRBJ2-1, with no clear D. For the CDR3, the DNA is TGTGCCAGCAGCATACGGACGAGGAGCTACAATGAGCAGTTCTTC. It translates to CASSIRTRSYNEQFF.